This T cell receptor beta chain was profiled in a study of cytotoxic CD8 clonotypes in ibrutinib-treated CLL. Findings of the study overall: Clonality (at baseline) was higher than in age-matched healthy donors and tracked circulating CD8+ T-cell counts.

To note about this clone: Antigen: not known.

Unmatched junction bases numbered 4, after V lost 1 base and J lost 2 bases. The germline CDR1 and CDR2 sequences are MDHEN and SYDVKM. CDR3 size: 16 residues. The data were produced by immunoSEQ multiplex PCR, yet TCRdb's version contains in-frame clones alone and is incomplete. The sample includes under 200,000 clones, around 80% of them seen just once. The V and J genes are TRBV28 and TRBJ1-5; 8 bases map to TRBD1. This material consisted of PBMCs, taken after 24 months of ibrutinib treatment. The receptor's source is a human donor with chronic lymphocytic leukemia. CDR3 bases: TGTGCCAGCAGTTTATCGACAGGGGTGGGCAATCAGCCCCAGCATTTT. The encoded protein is CASSLSTGVGNQPQHF.